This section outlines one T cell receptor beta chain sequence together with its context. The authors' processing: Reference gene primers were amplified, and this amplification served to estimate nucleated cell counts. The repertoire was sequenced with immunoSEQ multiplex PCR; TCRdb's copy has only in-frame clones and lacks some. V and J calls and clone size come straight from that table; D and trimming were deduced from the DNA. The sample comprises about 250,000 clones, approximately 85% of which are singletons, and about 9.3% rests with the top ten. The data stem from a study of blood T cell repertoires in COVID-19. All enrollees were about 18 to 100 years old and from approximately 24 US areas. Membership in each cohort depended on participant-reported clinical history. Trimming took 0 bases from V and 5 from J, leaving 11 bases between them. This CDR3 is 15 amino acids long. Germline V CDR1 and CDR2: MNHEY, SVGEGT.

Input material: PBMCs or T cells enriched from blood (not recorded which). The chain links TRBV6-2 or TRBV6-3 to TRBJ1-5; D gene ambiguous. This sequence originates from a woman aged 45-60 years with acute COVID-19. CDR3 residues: CASSYSTWPDQPQHF. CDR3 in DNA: TGTGCCAGCAGTTACTCGACTTGGCCAGATCAGCCCCAGCATTTT.